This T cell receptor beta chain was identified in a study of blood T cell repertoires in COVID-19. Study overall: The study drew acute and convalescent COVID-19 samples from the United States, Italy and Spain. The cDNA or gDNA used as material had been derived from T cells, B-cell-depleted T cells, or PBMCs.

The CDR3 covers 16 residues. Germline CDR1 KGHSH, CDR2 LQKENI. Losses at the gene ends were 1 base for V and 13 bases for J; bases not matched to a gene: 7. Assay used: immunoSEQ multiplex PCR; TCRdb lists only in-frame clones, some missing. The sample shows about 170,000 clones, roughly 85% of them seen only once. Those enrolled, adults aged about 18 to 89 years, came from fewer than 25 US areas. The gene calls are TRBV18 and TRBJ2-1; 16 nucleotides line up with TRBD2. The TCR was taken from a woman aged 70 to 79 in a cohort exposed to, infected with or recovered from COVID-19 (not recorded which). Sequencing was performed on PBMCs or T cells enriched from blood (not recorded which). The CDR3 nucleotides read TGTGCCAGCTCACCACAAGCTGGGACTAGCGGGAGGGTTCAGTTCTTC. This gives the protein CASSPQAGTSGRVQFF.